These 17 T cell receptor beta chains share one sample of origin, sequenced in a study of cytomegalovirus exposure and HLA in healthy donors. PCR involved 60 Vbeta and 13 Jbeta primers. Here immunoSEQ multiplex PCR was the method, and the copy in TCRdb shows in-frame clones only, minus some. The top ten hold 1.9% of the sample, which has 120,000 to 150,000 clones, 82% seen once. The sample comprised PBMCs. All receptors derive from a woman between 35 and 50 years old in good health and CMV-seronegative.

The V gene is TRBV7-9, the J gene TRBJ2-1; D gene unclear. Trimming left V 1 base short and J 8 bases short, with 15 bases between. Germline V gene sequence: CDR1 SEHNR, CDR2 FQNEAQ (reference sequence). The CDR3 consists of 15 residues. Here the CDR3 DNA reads TGTGCCAGCAGCTTAGGTTTCCAAAGAGTCCATGAGCAGTTCTTC. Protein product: CASSLGFQRVHEQFF.

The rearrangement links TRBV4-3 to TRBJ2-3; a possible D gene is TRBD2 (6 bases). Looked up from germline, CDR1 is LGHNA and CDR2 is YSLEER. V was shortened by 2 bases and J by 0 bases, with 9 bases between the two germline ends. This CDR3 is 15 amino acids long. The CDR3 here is CASSQILASTDTQYF. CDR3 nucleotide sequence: TGCGCCAGCAGCCAAATACTAGCTAGCACAGATACGCAGTATTTT.

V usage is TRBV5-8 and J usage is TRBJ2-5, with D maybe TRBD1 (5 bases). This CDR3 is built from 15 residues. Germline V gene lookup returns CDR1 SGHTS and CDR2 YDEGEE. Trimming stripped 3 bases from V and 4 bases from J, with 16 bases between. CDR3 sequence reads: CASSSGQGVLETQYF. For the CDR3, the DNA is TGTGCCAGCAGCTCCGGCCAGGGTGTCCTAGAGACCCAGTACTTC.

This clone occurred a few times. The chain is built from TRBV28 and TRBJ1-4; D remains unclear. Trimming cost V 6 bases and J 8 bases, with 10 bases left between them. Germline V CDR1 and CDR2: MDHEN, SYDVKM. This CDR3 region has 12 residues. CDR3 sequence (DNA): TGTGCCAGCAGATGGTCGGGAGAAAAACTGTTTTTT. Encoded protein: CASRWSGEKLFF.

In DNA form, the CDR3 reads TGTGCCAGCAGCTTTGGGCTAGCACCCCTCTCCGAGCAGTACTTC. Translation: CASSFGLAPLSEQYF. V and J are TRBV11-1 and TRBJ2-7, with D possibly being TRBD2 (5 bases). V lost 3 bases, J lost 6 bases, and 18 bases lay in between. The CDR3 is made up of 15 amino acids. Germline V gives CDR1 SGHAT, CDR2 FQDESV (reference sequence).

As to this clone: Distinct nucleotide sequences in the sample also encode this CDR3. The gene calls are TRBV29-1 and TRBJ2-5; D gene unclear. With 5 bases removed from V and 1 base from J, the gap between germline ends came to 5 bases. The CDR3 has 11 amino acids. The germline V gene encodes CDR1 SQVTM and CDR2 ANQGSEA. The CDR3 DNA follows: TGCAGCGTTCCCCTCCAAGAGACCCAGTACTTC. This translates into CSVPLQETQYF. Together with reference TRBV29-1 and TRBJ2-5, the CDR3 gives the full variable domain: SAVISQKPSRDICQRGTSLTIQCQVDSQVTMMFWYRQQPGQSLTLIATANQGSEATYESGFVIDKFPISRPNLTFSTLTVSNMSPEDSSIYLCSVPLQETQYFGPGTRLLVL.

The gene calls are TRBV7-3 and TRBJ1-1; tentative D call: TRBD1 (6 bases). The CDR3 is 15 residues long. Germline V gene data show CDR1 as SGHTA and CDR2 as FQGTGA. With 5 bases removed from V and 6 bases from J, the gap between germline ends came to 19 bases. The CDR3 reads CASSPVGGAASEAFF. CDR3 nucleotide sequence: TGTGCCAGCAGCCCGGTGGGGGGGGCGGCATCTGAAGCTTTCTTT.

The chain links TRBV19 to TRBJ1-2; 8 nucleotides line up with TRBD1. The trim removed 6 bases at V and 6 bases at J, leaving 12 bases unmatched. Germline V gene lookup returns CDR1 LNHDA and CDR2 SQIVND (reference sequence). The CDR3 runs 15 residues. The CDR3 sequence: CASRKTGTGGDGYTF. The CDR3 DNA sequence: TGTGCCAGTAGGAAAACCGGGACAGGCGGGGATGGCTACACCTTC.

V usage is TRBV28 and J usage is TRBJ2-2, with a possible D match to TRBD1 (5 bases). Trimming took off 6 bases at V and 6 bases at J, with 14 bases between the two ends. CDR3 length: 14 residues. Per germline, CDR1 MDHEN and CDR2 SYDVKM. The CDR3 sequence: CASSNTQGPGELFF. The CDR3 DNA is TGTGCCAGCAGCAACACCCAGGGTCCCGGGGAGCTGTTTTTT.

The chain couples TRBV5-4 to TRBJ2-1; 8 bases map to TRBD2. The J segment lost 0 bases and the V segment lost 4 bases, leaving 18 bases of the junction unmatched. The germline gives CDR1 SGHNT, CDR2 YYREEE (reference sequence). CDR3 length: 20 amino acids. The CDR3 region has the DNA TGTGCCAGCAGCCTGCTGACTCGGGGGGGGGCGGTGAGCTCCTACAATGAGCAGTTCTTC. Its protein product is CASSLLTRGGAVSSYNEQFF.

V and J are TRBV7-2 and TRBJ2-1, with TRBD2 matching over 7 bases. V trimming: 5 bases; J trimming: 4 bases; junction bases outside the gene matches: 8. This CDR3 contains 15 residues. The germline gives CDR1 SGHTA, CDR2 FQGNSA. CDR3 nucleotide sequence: TGTGCCAGCAGCCCCCGACTAGCTTTATACAATGAGCAGTTCTTC. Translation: CASSPRLALYNEQFF.

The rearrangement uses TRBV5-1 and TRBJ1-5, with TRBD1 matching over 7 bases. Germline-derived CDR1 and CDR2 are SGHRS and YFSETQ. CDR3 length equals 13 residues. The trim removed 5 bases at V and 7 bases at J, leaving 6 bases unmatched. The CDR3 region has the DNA TGCGCCAGCAGTTACAGGGGTGAACAGCCCCAGCATTTT. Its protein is CASSYRGEQPQHF.

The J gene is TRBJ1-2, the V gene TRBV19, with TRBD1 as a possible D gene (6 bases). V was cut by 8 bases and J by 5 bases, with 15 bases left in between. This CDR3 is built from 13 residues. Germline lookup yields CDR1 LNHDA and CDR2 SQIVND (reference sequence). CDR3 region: CASAPGTSYGYTF. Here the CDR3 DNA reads TGTGCCAGTGCCCCCGGGACATCGTATGGCTACACCTTC.

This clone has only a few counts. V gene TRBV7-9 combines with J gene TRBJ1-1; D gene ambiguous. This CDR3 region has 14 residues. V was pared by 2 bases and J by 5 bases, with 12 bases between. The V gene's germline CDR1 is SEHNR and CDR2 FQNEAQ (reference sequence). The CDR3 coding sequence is TGTGCCAGCAGCTTAAACTTCGGAGTAACTGAAGCTTTCTTT. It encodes CASSLNFGVTEAFF.

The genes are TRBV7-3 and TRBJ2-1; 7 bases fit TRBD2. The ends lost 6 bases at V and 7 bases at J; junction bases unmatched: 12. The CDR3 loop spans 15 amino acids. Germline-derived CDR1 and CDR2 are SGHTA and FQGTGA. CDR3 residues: CASSPSSGLLNEQFF. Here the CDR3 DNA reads TGTGCCAGCAGTCCTTCTAGCGGCCTTCTAAATGAGCAGTTCTTC. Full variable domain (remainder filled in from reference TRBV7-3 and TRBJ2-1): GAGVSQTPSNKVTEKGKYVELRCDPISGHTALYWYRQSLGQGPEFLIYFQGTGAADDSGLPNDRFFAVRPEGSVSTLKIQRTERGDSAVYLCASSPSSGLLNEQFFGPGTRLTVL.

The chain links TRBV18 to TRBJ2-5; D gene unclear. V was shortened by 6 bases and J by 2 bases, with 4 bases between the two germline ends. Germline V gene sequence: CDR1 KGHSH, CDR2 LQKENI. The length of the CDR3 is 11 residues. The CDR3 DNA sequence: TGTGCCAGCTCTACTCAAGAGACCCAGTACTTC. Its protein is CASSTQETQYF.

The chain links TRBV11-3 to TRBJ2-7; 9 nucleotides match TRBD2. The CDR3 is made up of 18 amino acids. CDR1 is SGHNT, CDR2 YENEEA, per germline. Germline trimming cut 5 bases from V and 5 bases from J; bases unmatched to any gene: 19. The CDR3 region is CASSPRIRGRAGGNEQYF. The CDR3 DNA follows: TGTGCCAGCAGCCCCCGGATCCGCGGGAGGGCCGGTGGGAACGAGCAGTACTTC.